This T cell receptor beta chain comes out of a study of T cells in Graves' hyperthyroidism and ophthalmopathy. Study overall: Peripheral blood samples were taken at initial diagnosis, prior to any treatment.

CDR1 ENHRY and CDR2 SYGVKD come from the germline V gene. The V gene end was trimmed by 0 bases and the J gene end by 8 bases; junction bases not matched to a gene: 2. The CDR3 loop spans 14 amino acids. There are a few counts of this clonotype. RNA transcripts served as the template for amplifying TCR beta CDR3 regions. Carried out on the TCR CDR3, a first-round RT-PCR used the HTBI primer set. One entry per CDR3 protein, called by TCRdb with MiXCR from the multiplex PCR reads. The table has 410,000 or so distinct CDR3 sequences, roughly 15% seen once; the top ten hold over 10%. Sequencing was carried out using blood. The V gene is TRBV10-3, the J gene TRBJ2-2; 8 bases are shared with TRBD1. The TCR originated in a man in his late teens or twenties with Graves' ophthalmopathy. CDR3 nucleotides: TGTGCCATCAGTGAGTCGACAGGGGTAGGGGAGCTGTTTTTT. Translation: CAISESTGVGELFF.